This T cell receptor beta chain was identified in a study of graft-versus-host responses after intestinal transplantation. The CDR3 extends over 12 amino acids. Germline CDR1 and CDR2: MNHNS and SASEGT. Trimming cost V 5 bases and J 4 bases, with 3 bases left between them. The table came from immunoSEQ multiplex PCR; TCRdb's copy has only in-frame clones and leaves some out. In the table there are 20,000 or so clones, roughly 90% of which are singletons. The source is a human patient who received an intestinal transplant, so some T cells may come from the graft donor. V usage is TRBV6-1 and J usage is TRBJ2-6; D not resolved. This sample comprised PBMCs, obtained less than 400 days after transplant. The CDR3 loop is CASSFGANVLTF. The CDR3 nucleotides read TGTGCCAGCAGTTTCGGGGCCAACGTCCTGACTTTC.